This T cell receptor beta chain was sequenced for a study of blood T cell repertoires in COVID-19. The J segment lost 11 bases and the V segment lost 4 bases, leaving 8 bases of the junction unmatched. CDR1 is SGHRS and CDR2 is YFSETQ in the germline V gene. The CDR3 loop spans 13 amino acids. Authors' analysis steps: From reference gene primer amplification, estimates of nucleated cell counts were derived. The table came from immunoSEQ multiplex PCR; TCRdb's copy has only in-frame clones and leaves some out. V, J and clone size are taken as reported in that table, and D and trimming were inferred from the DNA itself. The table has more than 85,000 clones, approximately 80% seen once.

The origin of this receptor is a woman aged 50 to 60 with acute or convalescent COVID-19. V gene TRBV5-1 combines with J gene TRBJ1-1; 10 bases are shared with TRBD1. Specimen: peripheral blood. DNA of the CDR3: TGCGCCAGCAGCCTGATAGGGACAGGGGAGGCTTTCTTT. This encodes CASSLIGTGEAFF. The variable domain in full, with the rest retrieved from reference TRBV5-1 and TRBJ1-1, is KAGVTQTPRYLIKTRGQQVTLSCSPISGHRSVSWYQQTPGQGLQFLFEYFSETQRNKGNFPGRFSGRQFSNSRSEMNVSTLELGDSALYLCASSLIGTGEAFFGQGTRLTVV.